This TCR beta chain emerged from a study of beta chain features in type 1 diabetes. Germline V lookup: CDR1 SNHLY, CDR2 FYNNEI. CDR3 length equals 13 residues. The V segment lost 7 bases and the J segment 0 bases; nucleotides outside the gene matches: 2. Study findings and constraints: For Type 1 diabetes patients, all four CD4+ subsets carried TCRB CDR3s that were moderately but significantly shorter. Insertions were fewer and deletions more numerous at VDJ junctions in type 1 diabetes patients.

All of the sorted populations showed purity greater than 95%. cDNA synthesis used the whole RNA isolate, giving expressed TCRB sequences. Samples of naive, central memory and regulatory T cells yielded a mean of approximately 3.7 million reads. Repertoires were generated with immunoSEQ multiplex PCR, while TCRdb's copy carries only in-frame clones and drops some. The sample shows roughly 280,000 clones, around 24% of them seen only once. As concerns this clone: Its antigen is not identified.

This sequence originates from a woman aged 25 to 39 with type 1 diabetes. The chain recombines TRBV2 with TRBJ2-7, with TRBD1 identical over 8 bases. Sequencing used naive CD4+ T cells from blood. CDR3 sequence (DNA): TGTGCCAGCAAGACAGGGGACTCCTACGAGCAGTACTTC. It is translated as CASKTGDSYEQYF. Together with reference TRBV2 and TRBJ2-7, the CDR3 gives the full variable domain: EPEVTQTPSHQVTQMGQEVILRCVPISNHLYFYWYRQILGQKVEFLVSFYNNEISEKSEIFDDQFSVERPDGSNFTLKIRSTKLEDSAMYFCASKTGDSYEQYFGPGTRLTVT.